This T cell receptor beta chain is from a study of blood T cells in healthy people across ages. This clonotype was observed a handful of times. Its antigen is still unknown. Each sample used at least 6 million PBMCs. Each sample yielded at least 5.5 micrograms of PBMC total RNA. A second PCR, run for roughly 6 to 11 cycles, used a sample-barcoded 5' primer plus a J-beta primer mix. TCRdb ran MiXCR on the 5' RACE reads and lists one entry per CDR3 protein. The sample contains about 1.7 million distinct CDR3 sequences, roughly 30% of which appear only once. Study-wide results and limits: The long-lived group displayed more naive CD4+ cells, plus higher diversity, than the aged donors did. Estimated diversity across one million T cells was deemed an underestimate.

Material for sequencing was blood. The clonotype was recovered from a woman aged 30 to 39 in good health.

The chain's CDR3 is CSARDPSPLTSGRLDEQFF. CDR3 bases: TGCAGTGCTAGAGACCCCTCTCCCCTGACTAGCGGGAGATTGGATGAGCAGTTCTTC. The V gene is TRBV20-1, the J gene TRBJ2-1, with 12 nucleotides matching TRBD2. Germline trimming cut 0 bases from V and 8 bases from J; bases unmatched to any gene: 17. The CDR3 length is 19 residues. Germline V gives CDR1 DFQATT, CDR2 SNEGSKA (reference sequence).